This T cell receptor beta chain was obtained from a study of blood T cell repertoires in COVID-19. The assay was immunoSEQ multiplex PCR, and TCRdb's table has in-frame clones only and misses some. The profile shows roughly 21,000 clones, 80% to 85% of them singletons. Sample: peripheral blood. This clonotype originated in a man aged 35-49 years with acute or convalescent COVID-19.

CDR3: CASSSLAGSDEQYF. The CDR3 DNA sequence: TGTGCCAGCAGCTCCCTAGCGGGCTCTGACGAGCAGTACTTC. J is TRBJ2-7 and V is TRBV5-6; 8 bases agree with TRBD2. J was trimmed by 5 bases and V by 3 bases; bases with no gene match: 7. The germline V gene has CDR1 SGHDT and CDR2 YYEEEE. CDR3 size: 14 residues.